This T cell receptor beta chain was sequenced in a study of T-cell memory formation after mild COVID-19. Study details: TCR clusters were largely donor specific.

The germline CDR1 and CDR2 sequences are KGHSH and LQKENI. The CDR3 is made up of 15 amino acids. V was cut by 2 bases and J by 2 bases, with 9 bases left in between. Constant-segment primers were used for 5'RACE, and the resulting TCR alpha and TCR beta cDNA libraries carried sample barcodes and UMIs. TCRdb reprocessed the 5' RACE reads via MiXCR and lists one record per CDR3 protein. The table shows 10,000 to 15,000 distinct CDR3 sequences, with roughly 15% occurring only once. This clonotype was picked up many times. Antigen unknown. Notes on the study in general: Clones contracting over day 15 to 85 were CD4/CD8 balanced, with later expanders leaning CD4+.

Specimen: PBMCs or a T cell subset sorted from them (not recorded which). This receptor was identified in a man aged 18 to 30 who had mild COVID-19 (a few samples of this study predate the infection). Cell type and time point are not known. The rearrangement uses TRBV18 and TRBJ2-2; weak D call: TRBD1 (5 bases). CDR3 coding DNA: TGTGCCAGCTCACCAAGGGGCCCAAACACCGGGGAGCTGTTTTTT. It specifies CASSPRGPNTGELFF. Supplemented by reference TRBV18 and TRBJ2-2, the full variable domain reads NAGVMQNPRHLVRRRGQEARLRCSPMKGHSHVYWYRQLPEEGLKFMVYLQKENIIDESGMPKERFSAEFPKEGPSILRIQQVVRGDSAAYFCASSPRGPNTGELFFGEGSRLTVL.